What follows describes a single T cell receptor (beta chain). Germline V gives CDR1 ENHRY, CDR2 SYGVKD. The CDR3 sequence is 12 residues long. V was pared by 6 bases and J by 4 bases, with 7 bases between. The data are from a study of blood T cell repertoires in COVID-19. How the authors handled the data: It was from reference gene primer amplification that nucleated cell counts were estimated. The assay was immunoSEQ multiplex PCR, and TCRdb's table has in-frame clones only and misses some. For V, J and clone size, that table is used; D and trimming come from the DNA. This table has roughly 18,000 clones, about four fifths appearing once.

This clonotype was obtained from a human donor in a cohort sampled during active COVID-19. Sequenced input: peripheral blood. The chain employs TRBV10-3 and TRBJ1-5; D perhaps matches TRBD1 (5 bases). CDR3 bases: TGTGCCATCAGCCCAGGGAATCAGCCCCAGCATTTT. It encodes CAISPGNQPQHF.